This T cell receptor (beta chain) was captured by sequencing in a study of T cell responses to AZD1222 COVID-19 vaccine. Sequencing used immunoSEQ multiplex PCR; TCRdb keeps in-frame clones, though not all of them. The sample includes some 96,000 clones, about 81% of them seen just once. This receptor was obtained from an adult who received the AZD1222 COVID-19 vaccine. Sequencing used peripheral blood, obtained 28 days after the second AZD1222 dose.

The CDR3 nucleotides read TGTGCCTGGAGTGCCGTCCTGTCTGAAGCTTTCTTT. The encoded protein is CAWSAVLSEAFF. The chain joins TRBV30 to TRBJ1-1; D is uncertain. Germline V lookup: CDR1 GTSNPN, CDR2 SVGIG (reference sequence). Trimming stripped 1 base from V and 6 bases from J, with 9 bases between. The CDR3 has 12 amino acids.